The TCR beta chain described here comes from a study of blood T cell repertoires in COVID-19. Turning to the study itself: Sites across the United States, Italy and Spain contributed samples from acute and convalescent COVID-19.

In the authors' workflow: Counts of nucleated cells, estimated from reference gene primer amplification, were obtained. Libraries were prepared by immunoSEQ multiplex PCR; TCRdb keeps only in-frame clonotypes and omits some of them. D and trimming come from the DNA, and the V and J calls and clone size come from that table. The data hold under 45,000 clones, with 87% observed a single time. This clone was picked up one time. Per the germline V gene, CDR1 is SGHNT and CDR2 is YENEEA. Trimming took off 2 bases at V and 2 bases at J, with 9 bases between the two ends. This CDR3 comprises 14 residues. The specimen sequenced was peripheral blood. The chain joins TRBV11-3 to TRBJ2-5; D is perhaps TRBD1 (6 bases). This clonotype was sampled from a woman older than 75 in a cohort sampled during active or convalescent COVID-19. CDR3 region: CASSLLRGQETQYF. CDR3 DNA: TGTGCCAGCAGCTTACTCAGGGGTCAAGAGACCCAGTACTTC.